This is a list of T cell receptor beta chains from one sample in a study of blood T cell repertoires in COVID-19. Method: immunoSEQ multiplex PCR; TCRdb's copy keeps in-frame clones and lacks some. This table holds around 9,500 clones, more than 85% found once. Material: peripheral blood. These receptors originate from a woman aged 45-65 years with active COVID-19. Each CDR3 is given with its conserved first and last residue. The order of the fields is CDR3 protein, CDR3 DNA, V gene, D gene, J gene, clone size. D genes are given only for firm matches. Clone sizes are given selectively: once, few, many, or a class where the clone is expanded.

CASTSGQGGTGELFF TGTGCCAGCACGTCTGGACAGGGGGGCACCGGGGAGCTGTTTTTT TRBV6-5 TRBD1 TRBJ2-2 .
CASRSTGGNYNEQFF TGTGCCAGCAGGAGTACAGGGGGCAACTACAATGAGCAGTTCTTC TRBV6-6 TRBD1 TRBJ2-1 .
CASSRIWTGDMNTEAFF TGTGCCAGCTCACGAATTTGGACAGGGGACATGAACACTGAAGCTTTCTTT TRBV18 TRBD1 TRBJ1-1 .
CASSSPGQGLPDQPQHF TGTGCCAGCAGTTCCCCGGGACAGGGGTTACCGGATCAGCCCCAGCATTTT TRBV28 TRBD1 TRBJ1-5 .
CASGSLSYNEQFF TGCGCCAGCGGGAGTCTATCCTACAATGAGCAGTTCTTC TRBV10-1 . TRBJ2-1 .
CAWSVTQGGIQYF TGTGCCTGGAGTGTAACACAGGGGGGCATTCAGTACTTC TRBV30 TRBD1 TRBJ2-4 .
CASSAGTGAYEQYF TGTGCCAGCAGCGCCGGGACAGGAGCCTACGAGCAGTACTTC TRBV5-4 TRBD1 TRBJ2-7 .
CASSFGGRDNEQFF TGTGCCAGCAGCTTCGGCGGGAGGGATAATGAGCAGTTCTTC TRBV13 TRBD2 TRBJ2-1 once
CASSSRGQVGFYEQYF TGCGCCAGCAGCTCTAGGGGGCAGGTGGGGTTCTACGAGCAGTACTTC TRBV5-1 TRBD1 TRBJ2-7 .
CASSRQGTEAFF TGTGCCAGCAGCCGGCAGGGCACTGAAGCTTTCTTT TRBV12-3/TRBV12-4 . TRBJ1-1 .
CAGSTGTYEQYF TGTGCCGGGTCGACAGGGACCTACGAGCAGTACTTC TRBV7-9 TRBD1 TRBJ2-7 few
CASSASGLAGPTGELFF TGTGCCAGCAGTGCCTCGGGACTAGCGGGCCCCACCGGGGAGCTGTTTTTT TRBV27 TRBD2 TRBJ2-2 .
CASSSPGGQGNTEAFF TGTGCCAGCAGTTCGCCGGGTGGACAGGGGAACACTGAAGCTTTCTTT TRBV28 TRBD1 TRBJ1-1 .
CASKRGVIGPNYEQYF TGTGCCAGCAAACGGGGAGTGATAGGGCCTAATTACGAGCAGTACTTC TRBV18 . TRBJ2-7 .
CASSVAGTANTEAFF TGTGCCAGCAGCGTAGCCGGGACAGCGAACACTGAAGCTTTCTTT TRBV9 TRBD1 TRBJ1-1 .
CATSATGKYTDTQYF TGTGCCACCAGCGCAACCGGGAAGTACACAGATACGCAGTATTTT TRBV15 . TRBJ2-3 .
CASREDRNDASPLHF TGTGCCAGCAGGGAGGACAGAAACGACGCTTCACCCCTCCACTTT TRBV28 . TRBJ1-6 .
CASSPQGAETQYF TGTGCCAGCTCACCACAGGGGGCAGAGACCCAGTACTTC TRBV18 TRBD1 TRBJ2-5 .
CASSLERGIGELFF TGCGCCAGCAGCTTGGAACGAGGGATCGGGGAGCTGTTTTTT TRBV5-1 . TRBJ2-2 once
CAWSVLTESTTYEQYF TGTGCCTGGAGTGTACTCACCGAGTCGACTACCTACGAGCAGTACTTC TRBV30 . TRBJ2-7 once
CAWSGLTGGGTEAFF TGTGCCTGGAGTGGACTGACAGGGGGGGGCACTGAAGCTTTCTTT TRBV30 TRBD1 TRBJ1-1 once
CATSRDGGQGALGEQYF TGTGCCACCAGCAGAGATGGGGGACAGGGGGCGCTGGGCGAGCAGTACTTC TRBV15 TRBD1 TRBJ2-7 once
CASSPQGVGRPLLNGYTF TGTGCCAGCTCACCTCAGGGGGTTGGTCGCCCTCTGTTGAATGGCTACACCTTC TRBV18 TRBD1 TRBJ1-2 .
CASSLLAGKGNEQFF TGTGCCAGCAGCTTACTAGCGGGAAAGGGGAATGAGCAGTTCTTC TRBV7-9 TRBD2 TRBJ2-1 .
CASSQDVGEDRGQSGRAYEQYF TGTGCCAGCAGCCAAGATGTTGGGGAAGACAGGGGGCAGTCGGGGAGGGCCTACGAGCAGTACTTC TRBV3-1/TRBV3-2 TRBD1 TRBJ2-7 .
CASSQSSGAAGNTIYF TGCGCCAGCAGCCAATCTTCAGGGGCGGCAGGAAACACCATATATTTT TRBV4-1 . TRBJ1-3 .